This TCR beta chain was recorded in a study of identical twins. Unique molecular identifiers were in the cDNA, with template-switch universal primer binding. TCRdb recomputed calls from the 5' RACE reads with MiXCR, one row per CDR3 protein. The sample includes 1,800,000 or so distinct CDR3 sequences, around a third seen only once; the top ten take roughly 0.3%. Broader study findings: Insertions were fewer in abundant cord blood beta clonotypes, whereas memory repertoires showed none of this pattern.

This clonotype was recorded a few times. Its antigen is currently unknown. The length of the CDR3 is 17 residues. With 3 bases clipped from V and 2 bases from J, the junction kept 12 bases outside the gene matches. The V gene's germline CDR1 is DFQATT and CDR2 SNEGSKA (reference sequence). Sequencing was done on a sample of cord blood. The clonotype was recovered from a newborn girl in good health. This chain uses TRBV20-1 with TRBJ2-3; 9 nucleotides align to TRBD2. As DNA, the CDR3 is TGCAGTGCTAGTGATTTTCTAGCGGGATGGACCACAGATACGCAGTATTTT. Its protein product is CSASDFLAGWTTDTQYF.